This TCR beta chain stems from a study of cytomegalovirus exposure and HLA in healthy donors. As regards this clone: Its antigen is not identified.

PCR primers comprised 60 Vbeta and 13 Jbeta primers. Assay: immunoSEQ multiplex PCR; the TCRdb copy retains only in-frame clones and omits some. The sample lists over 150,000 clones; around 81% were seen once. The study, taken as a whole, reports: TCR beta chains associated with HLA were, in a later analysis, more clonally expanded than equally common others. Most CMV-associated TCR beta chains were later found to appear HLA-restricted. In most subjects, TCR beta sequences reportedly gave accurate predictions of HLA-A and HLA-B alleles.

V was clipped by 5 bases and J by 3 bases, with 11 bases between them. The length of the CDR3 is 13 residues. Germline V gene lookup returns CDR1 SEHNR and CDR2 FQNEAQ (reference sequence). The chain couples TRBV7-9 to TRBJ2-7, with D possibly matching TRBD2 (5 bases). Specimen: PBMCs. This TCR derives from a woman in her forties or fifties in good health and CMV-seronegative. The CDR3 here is CASSRTGIYEQYF. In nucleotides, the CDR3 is TGTGCCAGCAGCCGGACGGGGATCTACGAGCAGTACTTC.